Listed here are 6 T cell receptor beta chains from one sample, sequenced in a study of blood T cells in healthy people across ages (dated by TCRdb to between 2014 and 2016). Library prep was done by 5' RACE. These reads were obtained on an Illumina HiSeq 2500. A second PCR of about 6 to 11 cycles was run with a J-beta primer mix and a sample-barcoded 5' primer. In-frame beta chains were kept once TCRdb had trimmed the public reads at Q25 with fastp and called clones with MiXCR. Every distinct CDR3 protein forms one entry, paired with its most common genes and DNA. The sample contains 710,000 or so distinct CDR3 sequences, approximately 21% of them found a single time. The ten most abundant clones make up around a fifth of the sample. Sample: blood. The receptors here all came from a man aged 65 to 85 in good health.

The chain is built from TRBV7-6 and TRBJ1-4; D gene unclear. The germline gives CDR1 SGHVS, CDR2 FNYEAQ. The germline V and J ends were trimmed by 5 bases and 10 bases, with 11 bases remaining between them. This CDR3 spans 12 amino acids. CDR3 coding DNA: TGTGCCAGCAGCCCGGCGCCAGGAAAACTGTTTTTT. Amino acid sequence: CASSPAPGKLFF.

The rearrangement joins TRBV7-3 to TRBJ1-3; TRBD1 is a possible D gene (5 bases). This CDR3 is 14 amino acids long. V was clipped by 6 bases and J by 0 bases, with 9 bases between them. The V gene's germline CDR1 is SGHTA and CDR2 FQGTGA. The CDR3, as DNA: TGTGCCAGCAGTGACAGCAACTCTGGAAACACCATATATTTT. This encodes CASSDSNSGNTIYF.

V usage is TRBV29-1 and J usage is TRBJ2-3, with TRBD2 matching over 11 bases. V shed 6 bases, J shed 1 base, and the junction held 12 bases outside the gene matches. Germline V lookup: CDR1 SQVTM, CDR2 ANQGSEA. The CDR3 contains 17 residues. For the CDR3, the DNA is TGCAGCGTCCTGGGATACATAGCGGGAGGGGGCACAGATACGCAGTATTTT. Its protein product is CSVLGYIAGGGTDTQYF.

This clonotype has a count of ten or more. The J gene is TRBJ1-2, the V gene TRBV5-6; 8 positions match TRBD1. The CDR3 spans 13 residues. Germline CDR1 reads SGHDT; CDR2 reads YYEEEE. V shed 4 bases and J 4 bases; nucleotides not matched to a gene: 3. The CDR3 loop is CASSKTGAYGYTF. DNA for the CDR3: TGTGCCAGCAGCAAGACAGGGGCCTATGGCTACACCTTC.

The sample holds many counts of this clonotype. The genes are TRBV20-1 and TRBJ2-1; D gene uncertain. The CDR3 spans 12 residues. Germline CDR1 and CDR2: DFQATT and SNEGSKA (reference sequence). V lost 2 bases and J 8 bases, leaving 10 bases between the germline ends. CDR3 bases: TGCAGTGCTAGACCCAGAGAGTATGAGCAGTTCTTC. Translating it yields CSARPREYEQFF.

The gene calls are TRBV6-5 and TRBJ2-1, with 9 bases aligning to TRBD2. With 6 bases clipped from V and 5 bases from J, the junction kept 2 bases outside the gene matches. CDR3 size: 13 residues. Germline assignment: CDR1 MNHEY and CDR2 SVGAGI. CDR3 sequence: CASRRLADNEQFF. The CDR3 DNA follows: TGTGCCAGCAGACGACTAGCGGACAATGAGCAGTTCTTC.